The next 10 T cell receptor beta chains were all read from a single sample in a study of identical twins. In TCRdb, the 5' RACE reads were re-called with MiXCR into one record per CDR3 protein. The profile shows about 1.7 million distinct CDR3 sequences, less than 35% of them singletons. Sequenced: cord blood. These TCRs come from a newborn girl in good health.

V usage is TRBV28 and J usage is TRBJ2-5, with D hard to call. There are 14 residues in the CDR3. In germline, CDR1 is MDHEN, CDR2 SYDVKM. The V end was cut by 3 bases, the J end by 1 base, with 9 bases between. CDR3 sequence (DNA): TGTGCCAGCAGTTTCTTGTCACTCCAAGAGACCCAGTACTTC. This codes for CASSFLSLQETQYF.

This clonotype was seen a handful of times. The chain recombines TRBV20-1 with TRBJ2-1; TRBD2 matches 7 bases. Germline trimming cut 7 bases from V and 9 bases from J; bases unmatched to any gene: 18. Germline CDR1 is DFQATT and CDR2 is SNEGSKA (reference sequence). The CDR3 has 15 residues. In DNA form, the CDR3 reads TGCAGTGTGTCCCCCGGGGCGGGGGACCATATTGAGCAGTTCTTC. Its translation: CSVSPGAGDHIEQFF.

This clonotype was seen ten or more times. The V and J genes are TRBV10-3 and TRBJ2-7; D remains unclear. In germline, CDR1 is ENHRY, CDR2 SYGVKD. This CDR3 is 15 amino acids long. The V gene lost 3 bases and the J gene lost 6 bases, with 18 bases spanning the gap. The CDR3 here is CAISEQVIVMGEQYF. DNA for the CDR3: TGTGCCATCAGTGAACAAGTAATAGTAATGGGCGAGCAGTACTTC.

There are a few counts of this clonotype. The CDR3 DNA reads TGTGCCAGCAGTGTGGCGGGGGGTTGGCCCCAGCATTTT. As protein: CASSVAGGWPQHF. The rearrangement uses TRBV6-1 and TRBJ1-5, with D maybe TRBD1 (5 bases). V was pared by 4 bases and J by 9 bases, with 13 bases between. This CDR3 has 13 residues. Germline V gene data show CDR1 as MNHNS and CDR2 as SASEGT.

This clonotype was detected a few times. The chain couples TRBV7-2 to TRBJ2-1; weak D call: TRBD2 (6 bases). The germline V gene has CDR1 SGHTA and CDR2 FQGNSA. Trimming took 9 bases from V and 7 from J, leaving 19 bases between them. The CDR3 consists of 14 residues. The CDR3 region is CARPDKTRRNEQFF. The CDR3 DNA follows: TGTGCCAGGCCCGATAAGACTAGACGTAATGAGCAGTTCTTC.

The chain couples TRBV7-8 to TRBJ1-4, with 7 bases that match TRBD1. The CDR3 has 16 amino acids. With V trimmed by 1 base and J by 5 bases, 7 bases remained unmatched. Germline V gene sequence: CDR1 SGHVS, CDR2 FQNEAQ. Written as DNA, the CDR3 is TGTGCCAGCAGCTTAGAGGGACAGCTTCAAAATGAAAAACTGTTTTTT. Its translation is CASSLEGQLQNEKLFF.

This clonotype was counted only a few times. The chain couples TRBV20-1 to TRBJ2-1; TRBD1 or TRBD2 may be the D gene (5 bases each). The V and J ends lost 4 bases and 0 bases respectively, with 16 bases between them. Germline assignment: CDR1 DFQATT and CDR2 SNEGSKA (reference sequence). This CDR3 region has 16 residues. Here the CDR3 reads CSANPTGTFSYNEQFF. In DNA form, the CDR3 reads TGCAGTGCTAACCCAACCGGGACCTTCTCCTACAATGAGCAGTTCTTC.

This chain connects TRBV5-6 to TRBJ2-3; 11 nucleotides match TRBD2. V lost 1 base and J lost 6; bases outside the gene matches: 4. This CDR3 has 15 residues. In germline, CDR1 is SGHDT, CDR2 YYEEEE. CDR3 sequence: CASSLWGTSGDTQYF. CDR3 DNA sequence: TGTGCCAGCAGCTTGTGGGGGACTAGCGGCGATACGCAGTATTTT.

The rearrangement uses TRBV20-1 and TRBJ1-1; a possible D gene is TRBD1 (6 bases). The CDR3 is made up of 14 amino acids. Germline values: CDR1 DFQATT, CDR2 SNEGSKA (reference sequence). V lost 7 bases and J 4 bases, leaving 19 bases between the germline ends. The CDR3 loop is CSGRGEGWSTEAFF. The CDR3 region has the DNA TGCAGTGGTAGGGGGGAGGGTTGGAGCACTGAAGCTTTCTTT.

There are a few counts of this clonotype. The chain recombines TRBV12-3 or TRBV12-4 with TRBJ2-4; D possibly corresponds to TRBD2 (5 bases). This CDR3 region has 12 residues. V was cut by 4 bases and J by 5 bases, with 6 bases left in between. The CDR3 DNA reads as TGTGCCAGCAGTTGGACTGAAAACATTCAGTACTTC. Residues: CASSWTENIQYF.